This TCR beta chain comes out of a study of shared clonotypes between healthy human individuals (dated by TCRdb to between 2020 and 2021). Context from the whole study: The cohort comprised a couple of women and a few men aged 18 to 49 years. The study deeply sequenced blood TCR repertoires of about 5 healthy adults to estimate repertoire size and the extent of clonotype sharing between individuals. Each donor's leukapheresis produced roughly between roughly 0.85 and 9.5 billion PBMCs. For each donor, three plates each were used for CD4 naive and CD4 memory, two plates were used for CD8 naive, and one plate was used for CD8 memory. To increase sequencing depth and limit assay-specific biases, different laboratories used diverse techniques to prepare libraries and sequence TCR repertoires.

Broad study findings and their caveats: Compared with non-shared clonotypes, clonotypes shared by all four sorted-subset donors had higher generation probabilities. Across a few donors, about 5.2% of naive CD4, 3% to 3.5% of naive CD8, approximately 2.5% of memory CD4, and around 0.4% of memory CD8 clonotypes were shared. Incomplete sequencing was indicated by rarefaction of sorted-subset datasets, despite the large sequencing depth. Because the study included only a small number of donors, the genetic and exposure-history diversity represented was limited. Pairwise subsampling led to the expectation that sequencing depth would affect the degree of clonotype sharing among donors. Only blood was sampled, and tissue TCR repertoires likely differ from those in blood. Naive subsets generally had larger estimated clonotype richness than memory subsets did.

From a lookup of the germline V gene (reference sequence), CDR1 and CDR2 are GTSNPN and SVGIG. From its cysteine to its phenylalanine, the CDR3 spans 11 amino acids. The CDR3 DNA has 33 bases and is translated from base 1. V and J are truncated by 5 bases and 7 bases respectively, leaving an intervening sequence of 12 bases. Notes on this clone: The target of this receptor is not known. There are no base qualities to consult, and no much larger clone falls within one base.

Using the deep immunoSEQ assay, TCR CDR3 regions were amplified from genomic DNA by multiplex PCR. For each cell subset, the extracted genomic DNA was distributed evenly across all wells of several immunoSEQ 96-well plates, and each plate served as one replicate. For sorted subsets, roughly 200 ng of genomic DNA, equivalent to some 30,000 T cell genomes, went into each replicate PCR. Purified libraries were quantified with a Qubit 3.0 fluorometer, sized on a Bioanalyzer 2100, and re-quantified with the KAPA Library Quantification kit. Every immunoSEQ 96-well plate was sequenced on a separate single-read 150-cycle Illumina NextSeq 550 flow cell. For the original study's pipeline: Because only junctional sequences without quality scores were contained in the immunoSEQ output, filtering matching that applied to full-length reads could not be performed. Sequences were annotated with PyIR, a Python wrapper for IgBLAST v1.9, using IMGT germline references to assign V/J genes and CDR3. Any read was removed if the V/J assignment was weak (E-value above 1e-6), the CDR3 was missing, or the read contained stop codons, out-of-frame junctions, or ambiguous translated residues. V3J clonotypes were defined as sequences sharing the same inferred V gene, J gene, and CDR3 amino acid sequence. Percentage overlap between repertoires was calculated by dividing the number of shared unique clonotypes by the size of the smaller repertoire. RTK rarefaction, the Chao1 estimator, and Recon v2.1 estimates of unobserved clonotypes were used to assess repertoire richness. Generation probabilities for all TCRbeta clonotypes obtained by the gDNA method from a handful of donors were computed using OLGA. TCRdb obtained this table from immuneACCESS and retained in-frame rearrangements with V and J assigned. These tables miss some clones; where compared with another copy, unresolved V genes account for less than half of the shortfall, and the remainder is unexplained. V and J calls and clone size come straight from that table; D and trimming were deduced from the DNA. Counted in this sample were about 960,000 clones; approximately 76% of them appeared once. The top ten clonotypes cover about 1.5% of the sample.

The donors were healthy, HIV-negative adults with no recently reported acute infections or vaccinations. Every donor was a Caucasian adult living in Nashville, Tennessee, USA. Magnetic negative selection was used to enrich CD4+ T cells, after which naive cells were positively selected on CD45RA and the negative fraction became the memory subset. Blood was obtained by leukapheresis, after which PBMCs were separated by Ficoll-Histopaque density gradient centrifugation and cryopreserved in liquid nitrogen vapor phase. Purity and quantity of every magnetically sorted T cell population were checked by analytical flow cytometry. From each sorted fraction, genomic DNA was isolated and quantified by UV absorbance on a Nanodrop 2000c.

The sequence was obtained from a man aged 18-30 years in good health. The specimen sequenced was memory CD4+ T cells sorted from blood. The cell subset or site label, read with the paper, signifies: CD45RA-negative fraction. The rearrangement joined TRBV30 to TRBJ2-7; no D segment can be confidently identified. The CDR3 protein sequence reads: CAWGREGEQYF. The nucleotides read TGTGCCTGGGGTAGAGAAGGGGAGCAGTACTTC.